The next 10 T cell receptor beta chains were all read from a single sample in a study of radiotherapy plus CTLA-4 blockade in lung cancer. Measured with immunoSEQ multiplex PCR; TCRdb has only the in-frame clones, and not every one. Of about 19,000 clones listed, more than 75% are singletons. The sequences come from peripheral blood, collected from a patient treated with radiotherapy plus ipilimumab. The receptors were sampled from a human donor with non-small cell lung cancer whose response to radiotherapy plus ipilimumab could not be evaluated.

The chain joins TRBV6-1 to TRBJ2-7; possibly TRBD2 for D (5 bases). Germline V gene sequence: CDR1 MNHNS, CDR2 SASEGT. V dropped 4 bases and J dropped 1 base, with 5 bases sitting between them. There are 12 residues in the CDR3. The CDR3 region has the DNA TGTGCCAGCAGTGGGACTTCCTACGAGCAGTACTTC. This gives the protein CASSGTSYEQYF.

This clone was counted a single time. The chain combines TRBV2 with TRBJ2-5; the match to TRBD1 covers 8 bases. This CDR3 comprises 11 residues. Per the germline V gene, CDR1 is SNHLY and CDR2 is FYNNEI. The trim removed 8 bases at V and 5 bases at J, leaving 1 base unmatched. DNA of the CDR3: TGTGCCAGCGGGGACAGGGAGACCCAGTACTTC. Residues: CASGDRETQYF.

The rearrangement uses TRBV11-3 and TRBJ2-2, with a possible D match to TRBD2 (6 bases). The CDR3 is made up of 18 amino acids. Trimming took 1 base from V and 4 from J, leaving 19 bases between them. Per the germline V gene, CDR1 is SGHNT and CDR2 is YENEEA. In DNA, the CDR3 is TGTGCCAGCAGCTTAGTGCGGCGGGACCTTTACCGCACCGGGGAGCTGTTTTTT. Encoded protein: CASSLVRRDLYRTGELFF. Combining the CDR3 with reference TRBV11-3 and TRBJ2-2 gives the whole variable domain EAGVVQSPRYKIIEKKQPVAFWCNPISGHNTLYWYLQNLGQGPELLIRYENEEAVDDSQLPKDRFSAERLKGVDSTLKIQPAELGDSAVYLCASSLVRRDLYRTGELFFGEGSRLTVL.

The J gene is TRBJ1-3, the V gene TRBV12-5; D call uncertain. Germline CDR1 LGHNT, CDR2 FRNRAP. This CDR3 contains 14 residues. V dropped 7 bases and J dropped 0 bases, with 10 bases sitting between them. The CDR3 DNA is TGTGCTAGTGCCCTAGGGAGCTCTGGAAACACCATATATTTT. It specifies CASALGSSGNTIYF.

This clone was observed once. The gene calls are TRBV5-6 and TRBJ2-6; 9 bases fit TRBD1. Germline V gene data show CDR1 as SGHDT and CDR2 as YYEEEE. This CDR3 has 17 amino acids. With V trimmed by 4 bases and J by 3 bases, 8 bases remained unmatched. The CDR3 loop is CASSAGTGRGGANVLTF. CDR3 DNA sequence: TGTGCCAGCAGCGCCGGGACAGGGCGGGGTGGGGCCAACGTCCTGACTTTC.

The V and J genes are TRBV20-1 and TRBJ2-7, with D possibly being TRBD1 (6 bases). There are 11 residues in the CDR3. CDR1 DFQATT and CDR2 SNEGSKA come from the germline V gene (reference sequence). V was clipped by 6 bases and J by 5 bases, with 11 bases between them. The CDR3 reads CSAADSHEQYF. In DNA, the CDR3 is TGCAGTGCCGCGGACAGCCACGAGCAGTACTTC.

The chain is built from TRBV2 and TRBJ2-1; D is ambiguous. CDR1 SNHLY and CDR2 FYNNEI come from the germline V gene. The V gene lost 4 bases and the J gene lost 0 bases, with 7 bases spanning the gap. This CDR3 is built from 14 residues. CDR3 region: CASSGRSSYNEQFF. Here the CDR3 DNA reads TGTGCCAGCAGTGGGCGGAGCTCCTACAATGAGCAGTTCTTC.

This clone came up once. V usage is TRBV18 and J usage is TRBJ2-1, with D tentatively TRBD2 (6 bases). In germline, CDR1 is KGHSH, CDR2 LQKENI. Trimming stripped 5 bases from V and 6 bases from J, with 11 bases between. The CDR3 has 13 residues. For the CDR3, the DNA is TGTGCCAGCTCAGCGGGGACCTCCAATGAGCAGTTCTTC. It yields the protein CASSAGTSNEQFF.

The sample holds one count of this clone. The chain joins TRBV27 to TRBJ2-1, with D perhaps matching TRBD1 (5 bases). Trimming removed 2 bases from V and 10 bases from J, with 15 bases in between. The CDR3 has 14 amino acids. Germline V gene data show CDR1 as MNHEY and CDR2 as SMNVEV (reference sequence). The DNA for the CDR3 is TGTGCCAGCAGTTTAGGGCAGGGTAGTAGCGAGCAGTTCTTC. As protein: CASSLGQGSSEQFF.

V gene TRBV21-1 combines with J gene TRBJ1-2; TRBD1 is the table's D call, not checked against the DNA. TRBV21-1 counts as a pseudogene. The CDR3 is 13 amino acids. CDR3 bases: TGTGCCAGTCACGGACAGGGGGACTATGGCTACACCTTC. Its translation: CASHGQGDYGYTF.